This TCR beta chain was recorded in a study of T cell responses to AZD1222 COVID-19 vaccine. The table came from immunoSEQ multiplex PCR; TCRdb's copy has only in-frame clones and leaves some out. There are some 130,000 clones in the sample; about 91% occur only once, and 2.8% lies in the top ten. General study points: Two AZD1222 administrations were followed by greater Spike-specific TCR breadth and depth. The study identified only a handful of AZD1222 recipients as seropositive at baseline.

CDR3 size: 13 residues. The ends were cut back, 3 bases at V and 5 bases at J, with 10 bases in the middle. In the case of this clone: As yet, its antigen is unknown.

Sequenced material: peripheral blood, taken on day 0 of AZD1222 vaccination. The source is an adult in good health. The chain combines TRBV12-3 or TRBV12-4 with TRBJ1-2; D remains ambiguous. This CDR3 is CASSFGTTYGYTF. The CDR3 nucleotides are TGTGCCAGCAGTTTTGGTACTACTTATGGCTACACCTTC.